The source of this T cell receptor beta chain is a study of spatial heterogeneity in lung cancer. The V gene lost 5 bases and the J gene lost 8 bases, with 21 bases spanning the gap. The length of the CDR3 is 14 residues. Germline V gene data show CDR1 as GTSNPN and CDR2 as SVGIG (reference sequence). A single record per CDR3 protein comes from TCRdb applying MiXCR to the 5' RACE reads. Among under 25,000 distinct CDR3 sequences listed, 7% were seen once. Time point described: sample taken at primary tumor resection. In each case, whole RNA from tumor, nontumor lung or frozen PBMC was sequenced unsorted.

This clonotype originated in a male donor with early-stage non-small cell lung cancer. The sample was PBMCs, taken at surgery. This chain joins TRBV30 and TRBJ1-2; D not resolved. The DNA of the CDR3 is TGTGCCTGGTCTTCGGGCGCCTCCTTGGAGGGCTACACCTTC. Protein: CAWSSGASLEGYTF.